Shown below are 10 T cell receptor beta chains from a single sample sequenced in a study of identical twins. One entry per CDR3 protein results from TCRdb running MiXCR on the 5' RACE reads. The table lists 750,000 to 950,000 distinct CDR3 sequences, 9% to 15% of them singletons. The sample was also reused in another study, on yellow fever vaccine responses in identical twins.

The source material was PBMCs. These receptors all come from a woman younger than 30 in good health.

The chain joins TRBV13 to TRBJ2-3, with D unclear. The CDR3 is made up of 12 amino acids. V was cut by 7 bases and J by 4 bases, with 9 bases left in between. Per the germline V gene, CDR1 is PRHDT and CDR2 is FYEKMQ (reference sequence). CDR3 sequence: CASTKQADTQYF. The CDR3 DNA is TGTGCCAGCACCAAGCAGGCAGATACGCAGTATTTT.

J is TRBJ2-1 and V is TRBV5-1; the match to TRBD2 covers 12 bases. Trimming took 1 base from V and 4 from J; bases not matched to a gene: 9. Looked up from germline, CDR1 is SGHRS and CDR2 is YFSETQ. There are 18 residues in the CDR3. The CDR3 loop reads CASSLSPSGGANYNEQFF. Written as DNA, the CDR3 is TGCGCCAGCAGCTTGTCCCCTAGCGGGGGGGCGAATTACAATGAGCAGTTCTTC. Supplemented by reference TRBV5-1 and TRBJ2-1, the full variable domain reads KAGVTQTPRYLIKTRGQQVTLSCSPISGHRSVSWYQQTPGQGLQFLFEYFSETQRNKGNFPGRFSGRQFSNSRSEMNVSTLELGDSALYLCASSLSPSGGANYNEQFFGPGTRLTVL.

This clonotype came up a few times. The V gene is TRBV12-3 or TRBV12-4, the J gene TRBJ2-5; D is ambiguous. V dropped 5 bases and J dropped 1 base, with 11 bases sitting between them. This CDR3 comprises 14 residues. The CDR3 region is CASSKNSLQETQYF. The CDR3 nucleotides read TGTGCCAGCAGTAAAAACAGCCTCCAAGAGACCCAGTACTTC.

This clonotype has at least ten counts. This chain connects TRBV28 to TRBJ2-6; D is perhaps TRBD1 (6 bases). Germline CDR1 reads MDHEN; CDR2 reads SYDVKM. The CDR3 consists of 14 residues. V gave up 5 bases and J gave up 2 bases, with 7 bases separating them. CDR3 DNA sequence: TGTGCCAGCAGTCACAGGGCTGGGGCCAACGTCCTGACTTTC. This translates into CASSHRAGANVLTF.

This clonotype was found many times. The rearrangement joins TRBV5-6 to TRBJ2-7; D gene unclear. The CDR3 is 12 residues long. Trimming removed 2 bases from V and 6 bases from J, with 9 bases in between. The V gene's germline CDR1 is SGHDT and CDR2 YYEEEE. The CDR3 DNA reads as TGTGCCAGCAGCTTCGATTCATCCGAGCAGTACGTC. Protein sequence: CASSFDSSEQYV.

The V call is TRBV11-1, the J call TRBJ1-1, with unresolved D. The CDR3 runs 13 residues. Trimming pared 1 base from V and 10 bases from J, leaving 13 bases between. Germline lookup yields CDR1 SGHAT and CDR2 FQDESV (reference sequence). The CDR3 is CASSLGAQERAFF. CDR3 DNA: TGTGCCAGCAGCTTAGGTGCCCAGGAGCGAGCTTTCTTT.

The chain carries TRBV11-2 and TRBJ2-2; 10 bases are shared with TRBD2. Germline assignment: CDR1 SGHAT and CDR2 FQNNGV. This CDR3 is 16 amino acids long. V dropped 3 bases and J dropped 8; count of bases not matched to a gene: 9. CDR3 sequence (DNA): TGTGCCAGCAGCTTTCCTAGCGGGGGAAAGATAGGGGAGCTGTTTTTT. Protein: CASSFPSGGKIGELFF. The variable domain in full, with the rest retrieved from reference TRBV11-2 and TRBJ2-2, is EAGVAQSPRYKIIEKRQSVAFWCNPISGHATLYWYQQILGQGPKLLIQFQNNGVVDDSQLPKDRFSAERLKGVDSTLKIQPAKLEDSAVYLCASSFPSGGKIGELFFGEGSRLTVL.

The chain joins TRBV6-1 to TRBJ2-1, with 9 positions matching TRBD2. V was clipped by 5 bases and J by 6 bases; unmatched bases: 11. Germline V gives CDR1 MNHNS, CDR2 SASEGT. The CDR3 is 16 amino acids. CDR3 nucleotide sequence: TGTGCCAGCAGTCGAATTAGCGGGAGTAAGGTCAATGAGCAGTTCTTC. Translation gives CASSRISGSKVNEQFF.

This clonotype has a handful of counts. V and J are TRBV6-1 and TRBJ2-6, with a weak D call TRBD1 (5 bases). Looked up from germline, CDR1 is MNHNS and CDR2 is SASEGT. Between the trimmed V and J ends, which lost 11 bases and 0 bases, there was a span of 17 bases. The CDR3 consists of 16 residues. Written as DNA, the CDR3 is TGTGCCGTTCAGGGTAGAGTCCGCTCTGGGGCCAACGTCCTGACTTTC. This translates into CAVQGRVRSGANVLTF.

This chain links TRBV27 with TRBJ2-6, with 9 positions matching TRBD1. V shed 2 bases and J 4 bases; nucleotides not matched to a gene: 12. This CDR3 is 19 amino acids long. Per germline, CDR1 MNHEY and CDR2 SMNVEV (reference sequence). Written as DNA, the CDR3 is TGTGCCAGCAGTTTAATATCGCACAGGGGGCAAACCGGGGCCAACGTCCTGACTTTC. Its protein product is CASSLISHRGQTGANVLTF.